This T cell receptor (beta chain) emerged from a study of Graves' ophthalmopathy and Graves' hyperthyroidism. The table lists this clonotype with many counts. As yet, its antigen is unknown. Trimming at V came to 5 bases and at J to 4 bases, leaving 11 bases not matched to a gene. The CDR3 contains 16 residues. The germline CDR1 and CDR2 sequences are PRHDT and FYEKMQ (reference sequence). Beta-chain TCR CDR3 regions were amplified from RNA transcripts. After a first-round RT-PCR with HTBI primers, a second-round multiplex PCR was run. TCRdb fed the multiplex PCR reads into MiXCR, producing one record per CDR3 protein. The sample lists 500,000 to 600,000 distinct CDR3 sequences; 35% to 45% were seen once. Notes on the study in general: In predicting ophthalmopathy progression, the model reached approximately 70% sensitivity and about 73% specificity.

This receptor was identified in an adult man with Graves' hyperthyroidism. Sequenced sample: peripheral blood or thyroid tissue (not recorded which). The chain recombines TRBV13 with TRBJ1-2; TRBD1 matches at 9 bases. The CDR3 DNA reads TGTGCCAGCAGCCTTAGGATGTGGACAGGGGCCTATGGCTACACCTTC. This encodes CASSLRMWTGAYGYTF.